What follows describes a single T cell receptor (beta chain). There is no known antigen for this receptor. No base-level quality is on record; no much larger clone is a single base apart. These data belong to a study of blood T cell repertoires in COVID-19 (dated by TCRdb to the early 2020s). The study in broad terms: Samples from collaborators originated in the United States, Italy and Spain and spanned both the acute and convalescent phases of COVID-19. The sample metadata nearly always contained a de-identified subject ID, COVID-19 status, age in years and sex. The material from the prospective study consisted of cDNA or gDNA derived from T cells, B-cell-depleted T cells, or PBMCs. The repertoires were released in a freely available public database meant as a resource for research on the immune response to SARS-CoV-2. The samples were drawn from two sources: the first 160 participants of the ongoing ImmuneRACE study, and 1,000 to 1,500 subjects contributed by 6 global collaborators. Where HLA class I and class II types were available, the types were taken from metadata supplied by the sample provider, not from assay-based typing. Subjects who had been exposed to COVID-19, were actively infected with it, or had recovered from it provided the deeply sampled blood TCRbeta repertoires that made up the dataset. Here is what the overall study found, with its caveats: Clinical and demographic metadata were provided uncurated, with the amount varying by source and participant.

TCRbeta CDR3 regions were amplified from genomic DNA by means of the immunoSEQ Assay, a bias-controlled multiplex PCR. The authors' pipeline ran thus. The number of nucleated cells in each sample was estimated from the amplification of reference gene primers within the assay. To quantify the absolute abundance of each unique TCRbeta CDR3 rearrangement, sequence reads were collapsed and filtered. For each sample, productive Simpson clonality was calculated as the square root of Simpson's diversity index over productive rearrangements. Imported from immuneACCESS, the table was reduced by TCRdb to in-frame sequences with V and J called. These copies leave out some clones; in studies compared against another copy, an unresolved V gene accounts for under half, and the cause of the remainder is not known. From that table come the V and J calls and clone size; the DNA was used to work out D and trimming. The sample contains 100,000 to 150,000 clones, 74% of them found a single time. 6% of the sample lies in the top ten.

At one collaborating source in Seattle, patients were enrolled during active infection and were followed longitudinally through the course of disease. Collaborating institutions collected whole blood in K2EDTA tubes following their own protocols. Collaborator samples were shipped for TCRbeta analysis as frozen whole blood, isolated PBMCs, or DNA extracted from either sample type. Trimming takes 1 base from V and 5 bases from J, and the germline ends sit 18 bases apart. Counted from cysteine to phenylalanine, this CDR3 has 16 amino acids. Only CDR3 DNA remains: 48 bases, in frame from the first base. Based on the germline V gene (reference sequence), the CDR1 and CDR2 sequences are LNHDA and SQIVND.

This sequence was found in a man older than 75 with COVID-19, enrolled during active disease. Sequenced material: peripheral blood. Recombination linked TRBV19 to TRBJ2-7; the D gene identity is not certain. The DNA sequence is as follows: TGTGCCAGTAGTATAGGCACAGCCCCGGCCCTCGACGAGCAGTACTTC. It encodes CASSIGTAPALDEQYF.